Sequencing of this T cell receptor beta chain was carried out in a study of blood T cell repertoires in COVID-19. As processed by the authors: For nucleated cells, counts were estimated from reference gene primer amplification. Assay used: immunoSEQ multiplex PCR; TCRdb lists only in-frame clones, some missing. Clone size and V and J calls were adopted from that table, with D and trimming inferred from the DNA. The repertoire has approximately 92,000 clones, around 81% of them found once; the top ten carry roughly 4.1%. Trimming left V 5 bases short and J 7 bases short, with 11 bases between. This CDR3 has 12 residues. Germline CDR1 reads MNHEY; CDR2 reads SVGEGT.

The J gene is TRBJ1-2, the V gene TRBV6-2 or TRBV6-3; D unresolved. Sequenced: peripheral blood. The clonotype was recovered from a man aged 60-69 years with acute or convalescent COVID-19. The CDR3 here is CASSPGMIGYTF. DNA for the CDR3: TGTGCCAGCAGTCCCGGGATGATTGGCTACACCTTC.